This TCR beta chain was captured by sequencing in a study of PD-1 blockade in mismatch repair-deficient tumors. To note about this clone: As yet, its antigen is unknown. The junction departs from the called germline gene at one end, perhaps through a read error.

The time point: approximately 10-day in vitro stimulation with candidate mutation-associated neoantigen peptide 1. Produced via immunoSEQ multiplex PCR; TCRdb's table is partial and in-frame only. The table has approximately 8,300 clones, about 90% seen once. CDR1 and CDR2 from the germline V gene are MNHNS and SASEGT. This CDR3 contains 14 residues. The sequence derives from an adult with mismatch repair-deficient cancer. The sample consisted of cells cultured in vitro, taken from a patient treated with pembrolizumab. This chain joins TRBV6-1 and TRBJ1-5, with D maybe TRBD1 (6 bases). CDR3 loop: CASREVGALQPQHF. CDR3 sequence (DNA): TGTGCCAGCAGAGAAGTGGGGGCACTTCAGCCCCAGCATTTT.